These 30 T cell receptor beta chains were sequenced from one sample in a study of cytomegalovirus exposure and HLA in healthy donors. Primers for the PCR totalled 60 Vbeta and 13 Jbeta. Measured with immunoSEQ multiplex PCR; TCRdb has only the in-frame clones, and not every one. This repertoire shows fewer than 150,000 clones, over 60% found once; its top ten account for 6.8%. Input material: PBMCs. Receptors were obtained from a man in his forties in good health and CMV-seropositive.

J is TRBJ1-1 and V is TRBV10-3, with 7 bases aligning to TRBD1. With V trimmed by 4 bases and J by 5 bases, 7 bases remained unmatched. Germline lookup yields CDR1 ENHRY and CDR2 SYGVKD. There are 14 residues in the CDR3. CDR3 DNA: TGTGCCATCAGTGTTACAGGGGCGCGGACTGAAGCTTTCTTT. This encodes CAISVTGARTEAFF.

The rearrangement uses TRBV4-1 and TRBJ1-4; 8 nucleotides align to TRBD1. V was clipped by 4 bases and J by 5 bases; unmatched bases: 6. The CDR3 totals 15 residues. CDR1 and CDR2 (germline): MGHRA, YSYEKL. DNA for the CDR3: TGCGCCAGCAGCCTTCGGACAGGGCAGAATGAAAAACTGTTTTTT. This sequence encodes CASSLRTGQNEKLFF.

The CDR3 bases are TGTGCCAGCAGCCCCCGGACAGGGGTCCGTACCGGGGAGCTGTTTTTT. It codes for CASSPRTGVRTGELFF. The chain has TRBV7-6 and TRBJ2-2, with 9 bases identical to TRBD1. The CDR3 is 16 amino acids. Germline trimming cut 5 bases from V and 5 bases from J; bases unmatched to any gene: 9. CDR1 and CDR2 from the germline V gene are SGHVS and FNYEAQ.

CDR3 loop: CASSYPLGQVYGYTF. In nucleotides, the CDR3 is TGTGCCAGCAGTTATCCCCTTGGACAGGTCTATGGCTACACCTTC. This chain links TRBV28 with TRBJ1-2; TRBD1 agrees at 7 bases. The junction had 9 bases not matched to a gene; V was cut back by 4 bases and J by 4 bases. The CDR3 runs to 15 residues. Germline CDR1 reads MDHEN; CDR2 reads SYDVKM.

The rearrangement uses TRBV5-1 and TRBJ2-5; a possible D gene is TRBD2 (5 bases). The CDR3 is made up of 14 amino acids. V was cut by 0 bases and J by 5 bases, with 11 bases left in between. CDR1 is SGHRS, CDR2 YFSETQ, per germline. CDR3 in amino acids: CASSLAGERETQYF. Here the CDR3 DNA reads TGCGCCAGCAGCTTGGCCGGGGAACGGGAGACCCAGTACTTC.

The V gene is TRBV5-1, the J gene TRBJ2-2, with TRBD1 matching 7 bases. The CDR3 contains 14 residues. CDR1 is SGHRS and CDR2 is YFSETQ in the germline V gene. The ends lost 4 bases at V and 4 bases at J; junction bases unmatched: 4. This CDR3 reads CASSPDRATGELFF. For the CDR3, the DNA is TGCGCCAGCAGCCCAGACAGGGCCACCGGGGAGCTGTTTTTT.

V and J are TRBV5-8 and TRBJ2-1; 11 positions agree with TRBD2. The junction had 5 bases not matched to a gene; V was cut back by 0 bases and J by 3 bases. Germline CDR1 is SGHTS and CDR2 is YDEGEE. There are 17 residues in the CDR3. In nucleotides, the CDR3 is TGTGCCAGCAGCTTGGCGGGACTAGCGGTTAACTACAATGAGCAGTTCTTC. Protein sequence: CASSLAGLAVNYNEQFF.

Of note for this clone: Distinct nucleotide sequences in the sample also encode this CDR3. V is TRBV5-1 and J is TRBJ2-1, with 8 bases that match TRBD1. Germline-derived CDR1 and CDR2 are SGHRS and YFSETQ. J gave up 4 bases and V 0 bases, and 3 bases lay outside the gene matches. The length of the CDR3 is 15 residues. In DNA, the CDR3 is TGCGCCAGCAGCTTGGGGCAGGGGGCTTACAATGAGCAGTTCTTC. This sequence encodes CASSLGQGAYNEQFF.

This chain uses TRBV29-1 with TRBJ2-1; perhaps TRBD1 as D (5 bases). CDR3 length: 14 amino acids. V was clipped by 7 bases and J by 2 bases, with 15 bases between them. The germline V gene has CDR1 SQVTM and CDR2 ANQGSEA. The CDR3 sequence: CSAAQGGAYNEQFF. The CDR3 coding sequence is TGCAGCGCAGCTCAGGGTGGGGCCTACAATGAGCAGTTCTTC.

The gene calls are TRBV7-2 and TRBJ1-2; a possible D gene is TRBD1 (6 bases). The V and J ends lost 5 bases and 4 bases respectively, with 17 bases between them. Looked up from germline, CDR1 is SGHTA and CDR2 is FQGNSA. The CDR3 contains 15 residues. CDR3 nucleotides: TGTGCCAGCAGCCTGCTGGAGGGGGGGAGCTATGGCTACACCTTC. Translating gives CASSLLEGGSYGYTF.

About this clone itself: The same CDR3 arises from other DNA sequences in this sample as well. V and J are TRBV5-1 and TRBJ1-1; D ambiguous. The CDR3 spans 13 residues. CDR1 and CDR2 (germline): SGHRS, YFSETQ. V was pared by 0 bases and J by 4 bases, with 7 bases between. DNA for the CDR3: TGCGCCAGCAGCTTGGTGGCAGGCACTGAAGCTTTCTTT. Its translation: CASSLVAGTEAFF.

This clone has a handful of counts. The J gene is TRBJ1-4, the V gene TRBV30; TRBD1 matches 10 bases. With V trimmed by 7 bases and J by 6 bases, 8 bases remained unmatched. This CDR3 region has 14 residues. Germline assignment: CDR1 GTSNPN and CDR2 SVGIG (reference sequence). The CDR3 protein is CALDRGRRHEKLFF. The CDR3 DNA reads TGTGCCTTAGACAGGGGGCGAAGGCATGAAAAACTGTTTTTT.

The chain has TRBV18 and TRBJ1-2; TRBD1 is a possible D gene (5 bases). CDR3 size: 13 residues. Germline V gives CDR1 KGHSH, CDR2 LQKENI. V gave up 3 bases and J gave up 5 bases, with 10 bases separating them. This CDR3 reads CASSPGGAYGYTF. In nucleotides, the CDR3 is TGTGCCAGCTCACCGGGAGGGGCATATGGCTACACCTTC.

The chain has TRBV28 and TRBJ1-2; 7 bases map to TRBD1. Germline-derived CDR1 and CDR2 are MDHEN and SYDVKM. V trimming: 8 bases; J trimming: 3 bases; junction bases outside the gene matches: 6. The CDR3 spans 13 residues. The CDR3 spells CASLRGHDYGYTF. Here the CDR3 DNA reads TGTGCCAGCTTAAGGGGGCACGACTATGGCTACACCTTC.

The chain links TRBV18 to TRBJ2-4; 10 bases line up with TRBD1. The CDR3 loop spans 17 amino acids. J gave up 0 bases and V 2 bases, and 4 bases lay outside the gene matches. CDR1 is KGHSH and CDR2 is LQKENI in the germline V gene. Written as DNA, the CDR3 is TGTGCCAGCTCACCAACGACAGGGGGCCGAGCCAAAAACATTCAGTACTTC. This translates into CASSPTTGGRAKNIQYF. Filled out from reference TRBV18 and TRBJ2-4, the complete variable domain reads NAGVMQNPRHLVRRRGQEARLRCSPMKGHSHVYWYRQLPEEGLKFMVYLQKENIIDESGMPKERFSAEFPKEGPSILRIQQVVRGDSAAYFCASSPTTGGRAKNIQYFGAGTRLSVL.

This chain uses TRBV29-1 with TRBJ2-2; TRBD1 aligns across 11 bases. The ends lost 7 bases at V and 3 bases at J; junction bases unmatched: 4. The CDR3 loop spans 14 amino acids. Germline CDR1 reads SQVTM; CDR2 reads ANQGSEA. CDR3 sequence: CSAGQGGYTGELFF. The CDR3 nucleotides are TGCAGCGCGGGACAGGGGGGGTACACCGGGGAGCTGTTTTTT.

The V gene is TRBV7-2, the J gene TRBJ2-6; D remains ambiguous. The CDR3 consists of 19 residues. The ends were cut back, 3 bases at V and 1 base at J, with 19 bases in the middle. CDR1 is SGHTA and CDR2 is FQGNSA in the germline V gene. The CDR3 DNA reads TGTGCCAGCAGCTTTGACCGGATCCAACCTAGGTCTGGGGCCAACGTCCTGACTTTC. Protein sequence: CASSFDRIQPRSGANVLTF.

The chain carries TRBV27 and TRBJ2-7; TRBD2 matches at 9 bases. J was trimmed by 5 bases and V by 5 bases; bases with no gene match: 22. The CDR3 contains 19 residues. The germline V gene has CDR1 MNHEY and CDR2 SMNVEV (reference sequence). The CDR3 region is CASSPMVGAGGLIYDEQYF. In DNA form, the CDR3 reads TGTGCCAGCAGTCCCATGGTCGGAGCGGGAGGCCTGATATATGACGAGCAGTACTTC.

DNA of the CDR3: TGCGCCAGCAGCCCGCTACTGACAGGGATGACAGATACGCAGTATTTT. Amino acid sequence: CASSPLLTGMTDTQYF. The chain joins TRBV4-3 to TRBJ2-3; 7 bases align to TRBD1. The V gene end was trimmed by 4 bases and the J gene end by 3 bases; junction bases not matched to a gene: 10. This CDR3 spans 16 amino acids. The germline CDR1 and CDR2 sequences are LGHNA and YSLEER.

The chain recombines TRBV30 with TRBJ2-7, with TRBD1 matching 8 bases. Germline V gene sequence: CDR1 GTSNPN, CDR2 SVGIG (reference sequence). The length of the CDR3 is 13 residues. The junction had 8 bases not matched to a gene; V was cut back by 5 bases and J by 5 bases. The CDR3 protein is CAWGQGGWNEQYF. The CDR3 coding sequence is TGTGCCTGGGGACAGGGTGGGTGGAACGAGCAGTACTTC.

The rearrangement links TRBV15 to TRBJ1-4, with TRBD1 identical over 8 bases. J lost 7 bases, V lost 1 base, and 2 bases had no gene match. Germline V lookup: CDR1 LNHNV, CDR2 YYDKDF (reference sequence). There are 14 residues in the CDR3. This chain's CDR3 is CATSRAQGVEKLFF. The DNA for the CDR3 is TGTGCCACCAGCAGAGCACAGGGGGTTGAAAAACTGTTTTTT.

The V and J genes are TRBV6-1 and TRBJ1-1, with D possibly matching TRBD1 (6 bases). The V gene's germline CDR1 is MNHNS and CDR2 SASEGT. V was pared by 2 bases and J by 6 bases, with 13 bases between. There are 14 residues in the CDR3. CDR3 sequence: CASSERGFVAEAFF. The CDR3 DNA sequence: TGTGCCAGCAGTGAAAGGGGGTTCGTCGCTGAAGCTTTCTTT.

This chain joins TRBV27 and TRBJ1-1; D ambiguous. The CDR3 sequence is 14 residues long. Germline CDR1 is MNHEY and CDR2 is SMNVEV (reference sequence). V lost 1 base to trimming and J lost 4 bases, with 10 bases between them. The CDR3 DNA follows: TGTGCCAGCAGTTTATTCCCGGGGAGCACTGAAGCTTTCTTT. Amino acid sequence: CASSLFPGSTEAFF.

The chain has TRBV6-1 and TRBJ1-2; TRBD1 matches at 9 bases. Germline CDR1 is MNHNS and CDR2 is SASEGT. The CDR3 sequence is 13 residues long. The V and J ends lost 8 bases and 4 bases, in that order; junction bases with no gene match: 5. This CDR3 reads CASSDRGRYGYTF. Written as DNA, the CDR3 is TGTGCCAGCTCGGACAGGGGACGCTATGGCTACACCTTC.

This rearrangement joins TRBV2 to TRBJ2-7; a possible D gene is TRBD1 (5 bases). In germline, CDR1 is SNHLY, CDR2 FYNNEI. The CDR3 is made up of 14 amino acids. Trimming shortened V by 3 bases and J by 1 base, and 10 bases separated the two germline ends. The CDR3 nucleotides read TGTGCCAGCAGTGAGAGGCCAGGGTCCTACGAGCAGTACTTC. Translated: CASSERPGSYEQYF.

This clone was seen only once. The V gene is TRBV2, the J gene TRBJ2-4; tentative D call: TRBD1 (5 bases). V dropped 5 bases and J dropped 1 base, with 12 bases sitting between them. The CDR3 is 15 residues long. Germline assignment: CDR1 SNHLY and CDR2 FYNNEI. For the CDR3, the DNA is TGTGCCAGCAGTCCGCAGGGTAGGGCCAAAAACATTCAGTACTTC. Residues: CASSPQGRAKNIQYF.

J is TRBJ1-5 and V is TRBV7-2; perhaps TRBD1 as D (5 bases). The CDR3 runs to 15 residues. Germline assignment: CDR1 SGHTA and CDR2 FQGNSA. V shed 7 bases and J shed 4 bases, with 17 bases lying between them. CDR3 in DNA: TGTGCCAGCAAACGGTCGACAGTGGGAAATCAGCCCCAGCATTTT. Protein sequence: CASKRSTVGNQPQHF.

The rearrangement joins TRBV5-5 to TRBJ2-7; TRBD1 aligns across 8 bases. The junction had 8 bases not matched to a gene; V was cut back by 1 base and J by 5 bases. Germline CDR1 SGHKS, CDR2 YYEKEE (reference sequence). The CDR3 covers 15 residues. This CDR3 reads CASSLSSQGAHEQYF. The CDR3 region has the DNA TGTGCCAGCAGCTTGTCGAGTCAGGGGGCGCACGAGCAGTACTTC.

The rearrangement uses TRBV7-9 and TRBJ2-5; TRBD2 matches 12 bases. Losses at the gene ends were 4 bases for V and 2 bases for J; bases not matched to a gene: 2. The CDR3 loop spans 15 amino acids. Germline CDR1 reads SEHNR; CDR2 reads FQNEAQ (reference sequence). CDR3 residues: CASSYLAGGQETQYF. CDR3 sequence (DNA): TGTGCCAGCAGCTACCTAGCGGGAGGGCAAGAGACCCAGTACTTC.

The chain uses TRBV6-1 and TRBJ1-5; no clear D gene. The CDR3 is made up of 16 amino acids. Germline V lookup: CDR1 MNHNS, CDR2 SASEGT. With 0 bases removed from V and 2 bases from J, the gap between germline ends came to 11 bases. CDR3 loop: CASSEARRTGNQPQHF. As DNA, the CDR3 is TGTGCCAGCAGTGAAGCGCGACGGACTGGCAATCAGCCCCAGCATTTT.